Each of the 20 T cell receptor beta chains below was sequenced from the same sample in a study of T cells expressing NK-cell markers. Using the 5' RACE reads, TCRdb records one entry per CDR3 protein without DNA. The record lists 20,000 or so distinct CDR3 sequences, of which the ten most abundant hold around three fifths. Sequencing was performed on blood T cells: a sorted CD56 or NKG2C T cell subset, CD4+ or CD8+ T cells, or bulk PBMC T cells (not recorded which). The receptors derive from a man aged 18-75 years in good health.

The chain employs TRBV27 and TRBJ2-1; the TRBD2 assignment by TCRdb is unverifiable without DNA. The CDR3 totals 17 residues. The germline CDR1 and CDR2 sequences are MNHEY and SMNVEV (reference sequence). This chain's CDR3 is CASSLSILAGLYNEQFF.

The rearrangement links TRBV6-4 to TRBJ2-2. The CDR3 totals 15 residues. Per germline, CDR1 MRHNA and CDR2 SNTAGT. This CDR3 reads CASSDSGQNTGELFF.

The rearrangement joins TRBV7-6 to TRBJ2-7; TCRdb designates TRBD2, a call that cannot be tested without DNA. Germline lookup yields CDR1 SGHVS and CDR2 FNYEAQ. CDR3 size: 12 residues. The CDR3 spells CASSQSGHEQYF.

J is TRBJ2-1 and V is TRBV2; TCRdb lists TRBD2, though no DNA is available to test this call. The CDR3 spans 15 residues. The germline gives CDR1 SNHLY, CDR2 FYNNEI. CDR3 loop: CASSPLGLAGNEQFF.

J is TRBJ1-1 and V is TRBV7-2. From germline, CDR1 is SGHTA and CDR2 FQGNSA. The CDR3 consists of 15 residues. CDR3 loop: CASSVDRLMNTEAFF.

The CDR3 reads CASSQGRGRGSPLHF. The V gene is TRBV4-3, the J gene TRBJ1-6; no DNA is available, so the TRBD1 call from TCRdb remains unchecked. The CDR3 totals 15 residues. Looked up from germline, CDR1 is LGHNA and CDR2 is YSLEER.

Judged by frequency, this clonotype is medium-sized. CDR3 region: CASSHLADSYEQYF. The rearrangement joins TRBV5-4 to TRBJ2-7. The CDR3 has 14 amino acids. Looked up from germline, CDR1 is SGHNT and CDR2 is YYREEE (reference sequence).

This chain joins TRBV20-1 and TRBJ2-1. Germline loops: CDR1 DFQATT, CDR2 SNEGSKA (reference sequence). The CDR3 extends over 12 amino acids. CDR3 sequence reads: CSAKSRGNEQFF.

CDR3 in amino acids: CASSSDRTSPSYEQYF. The chain combines TRBV4-1 with TRBJ2-7. The CDR3 totals 16 residues. Germline lookup yields CDR1 MGHRA and CDR2 YSYEKL.

The chain links TRBV7-8 to TRBJ2-3; TCRdb designates TRBD2, a call that cannot be tested without DNA. Germline loops: CDR1 SGHVS, CDR2 FQNEAQ. This CDR3 is 17 amino acids long. This CDR3 reads CASSLALAGGNTDTQYF.

The chain has TRBV3-1 and TRBJ1-2; the D call from TCRdb, TRBD1, cannot be confirmed without DNA. This CDR3 has 12 amino acids. The germline V gene encodes CDR1 LGHDT and CDR2 YNNKEL (reference sequence). CDR3: CASSRGTNGYTF.

This CDR3 is CASSHSSRYEQYF. The chain recombines TRBV3-1 with TRBJ2-7; the D call from TCRdb, TRBD1, cannot be confirmed without DNA. This CDR3 has 13 residues. Germline CDR1 LGHDT, CDR2 YNNKEL (reference sequence).

The J gene is TRBJ2-7, the V gene TRBV12-3 or TRBV12-4; TCRdb selects TRBD1, and the lack of DNA leaves this call unchecked. The CDR3 loop spans 14 amino acids. The CDR3 sequence: CASSRTDPLLEQYF.

The genes are TRBV13 and TRBJ2-7. The CDR3 runs to 14 residues. The V gene's germline CDR1 is PRHDT and CDR2 FYEKMQ (reference sequence). This CDR3 reads CASSLGRTYYEQYF.

V usage is TRBV12-3 or TRBV12-4 and J usage is TRBJ2-1; TCRdb designates TRBD2, a call that cannot be tested without DNA. This CDR3 spans 18 amino acids. CDR3: CASSSPLKTSGSYNEQFF.

The rearrangement links TRBV30 to TRBJ2-7. Germline CDR1 is GTSNPN and CDR2 is SVGIG (reference sequence). This CDR3 is built from 12 residues. CDR3: CAWSVQGNEQYF.

The V and J genes are TRBV20-1 and TRBJ1-2; the D call of TRBD1 rests on TCRdb alone, since no DNA is present to check it. The germline CDR1 and CDR2 sequences are DFQATT and SNEGSKA (reference sequence). The CDR3 totals 14 residues. CDR3 in amino acids: CSASDRAQGYGYTF.

J is TRBJ2-3 and V is TRBV6-4. CDR3 length: 16 residues. Germline loops: CDR1 MRHNA, CDR2 SNTAGT. The CDR3 region is CASSDSGGAGTDTQYF.

The J gene is TRBJ1-1, the V gene TRBV20-1. The CDR3 is 14 amino acids. The germline V gene encodes CDR1 DFQATT and CDR2 SNEGSKA (reference sequence). The CDR3 loop reads CSAREGALRTEAFF.

The gene calls are TRBV24-1 and TRBJ2-2; TCRdb calls TRBD2, which cannot be checked without DNA. CDR3 length: 13 residues. In germline, CDR1 is KGHDR, CDR2 SFDVKD. The chain's CDR3 is CATSEWTGGELFF.